A selection of T cell receptor beta chains follows, all from one sample in a study of T cells in tumors after PD-1 blockade. Only in-frame clones appear in the TCRdb table, and some are missing; sequencing was by immunoSEQ multiplex PCR. The sample lists about 47,000 clones; 79% were seen once. The specimen comprised PBMCs, sampled before anti-PD-1 treatment. The receptors originated from a human donor with basal cell carcinoma. Both conserved end residues are part of each CDR3. Each record gives: J gene, D gene, clone size, V gene, CDR3 protein, CDR3 DNA. The D gene is left open where the match is weak. Rows may omit the clone size; those that give it use once, few, many or a size class.

TRBJ1-2 TRBD1 few TRBV30 CAWGTGGHYGYTF TGTGCCTGGGGTACAGGGGGCCACTATGGCTACACCTTC
TRBJ2-1 - - TRBV5-4 CASGDTFYNEQFF TGTGCCAGCGGGGACACCTTTTACAATGAGCAGTTCTTC
TRBJ1-1 - - TRBV6-5 CAIRQTKNTEAFF TGTGCCATCCGACAAACAAAGAACACTGAAGCTTTCTTT
TRBJ1-1 - - TRBV7-9 CASSPNGGYTEAFF TGTGCCAGCAGCCCGAACGGCGGGTACACTGAAGCTTTCTTT
TRBJ1-2 - - TRBV6-5 CASSPKNYGYTF TGTGCCAGCAGTCCCAAGAACTATGGCTACACCTTC
TRBJ2-1 TRBD1 - TRBV28 CASRISQGDNEQFF TGTGCCAGCAGAATCTCACAGGGGGACAATGAGCAGTTCTTC
TRBJ1-2 - - TRBV19 CASSIGQGTGDGYTF TGTGCCAGTAGTATAGGGCAGGGGACCGGGGATGGCTACACCTTC
TRBJ1-3 TRBD1 once TRBV29-1 CSVTGGAGIKAGNTIYF TGCAGCGTTACAGGGGGCGCGGGTATCAAGGCTGGAAACACCATATATTTT
TRBJ1-1 - - TRBV5-4 CASSPPSGGLGTEAFF TGTGCCAGCAGTCCTCCCTCCGGGGGCCTGGGCACTGAAGCTTTCTTT
TRBJ2-3 TRBD1 - TRBV5-4 CASSRGQATDTQYF TGTGCCAGCAGCCGGGGACAGGCGACAGATACGCAGTATTTT
TRBJ1-2 TRBD1 - TRBV3-1/TRBV3-2 CASSLRDRLTYGYTF TGTGCCAGCAGCCTCCGGGACAGGCTGACCTATGGCTACACCTTC
TRBJ2-1 - - TRBV5-4 CASSLAMGGGGYNEQFF TGTGCCAGCAGCTTGGCCATGGGGGGAGGCGGGTACAATGAGCAGTTCTTC
TRBJ1-1 - - TRBV19 CASSIGGLNTEAFF TGTGCCAGTAGTATTGGGGGACTGAACACTGAAGCTTTCTTT
TRBJ1-2 TRBD1 - TRBV7-9 CASSPDRGRGYTF TGTGCCAGCAGCCCGGACAGGGGCCGGGGCTACACCTTC
TRBJ2-7 - few TRBV28 CASMDTYSYEQYF TGTGCCAGCATGGACACTTACTCCTACGAGCAGTACTTC
TRBJ2-1 TRBD2 - TRBV5-1 CASSLAGTSGASSSYNEQFF TGCGCCAGCAGCTTGGCCGGGACTAGCGGGGCCTCGAGCTCCTACAATGAGCAGTTCTTC
TRBJ2-1 - - TRBV30 CAWAAGAGEQFF TGTGCCTGGGCCGCCGGGGCGGGCGAGCAGTTCTTC
TRBJ2-1 TRBD1 - TRBV24-1 CATKASIGQGANEQFF TGTGCCACCAAAGCATCCATCGGACAGGGGGCCAATGAGCAGTTCTTC
TRBJ2-1 TRBD2 - TRBV19 CATSTGRSNEQFF TGTGCCACTTCCACCGGGAGGAGCAATGAGCAGTTCTTC
TRBJ1-5 - - TRBV5-1 CASSFLSNQPQHF TGCGCCAGCAGCTTTCTTAGCAATCAGCCCCAGCATTTT
TRBJ1-2 - - TRBV15 CATSTGPMSLYGYTF TGTGCCACCAGCACCGGGCCGATGAGCCTCTATGGCTACACCTTC
TRBJ1-6 - few TRBV19 CASKRTANSPLHF TGTGCCAGTAAGAGGACAGCAAATTCACCCCTCCACTTT
TRBJ2-7 TRBD2 - TRBV7-6 CASSSPSSGGSRAYEQYF TGTGCCAGCAGCTCCCCCTCTAGCGGGGGCTCCCGGGCCTACGAGCAGTACTTC
TRBJ1-1 TRBD1 - TRBV6-5 CASRDQTGRGEAFF TGTGCCAGCAGAGACCAGACAGGGCGGGGTGAAGCTTTCTTT
TRBJ2-5 TRBD2 - TRBV27 CASSSPGGTQYF TGTGCCAGCAGTTCCCCGGGGGGGACCCAGTACTTC
TRBJ2-7 - once TRBV9 CASSVLMGEGPQYF TGTGCCAGCAGCGTCCTAATGGGGGAAGGGCCTCAGTACTTC
TRBJ2-7 TRBD2 - TRBV3-1/TRBV3-2 CASSPRTGLAGGPDEQYF TGTGCCAGCAGCCCCAGGACAGGACTAGCGGGAGGGCCGGACGAGCAGTACTTC
TRBJ1-1 - - TRBV15 CATSRDLGGNTEAFF TGTGCCACCAGCAGAGATCTGGGGGGAAACACTGAAGCTTTCTTT
TRBJ1-1 TRBD1 - TRBV6-1 CASSGESGTGSLTEAFF TGTGCCAGCAGTGGAGAAAGTGGGACAGGTTCCTTAACTGAAGCTTTCTTT
TRBJ1-5 - - TRBV6-1 CASSEFEGSNQPQHF TGTGCCAGCAGTGAATTCGAGGGGAGCAATCAGCCCCAGCATTTT
TRBJ1-4 TRBD1 - TRBV9 CASSVGVPGGYGEKLFF TGTGCCAGCAGCGTAGGGGTCCCAGGGGGCTATGGTGAAAAACTGTTTTTT
TRBJ1-5 TRBD1 - TRBV6-5 CASRGQGSQPQHF TGTGCCAGCAGGGGACAGGGTAGTCAGCCCCAGCATTTT
TRBJ1-5 - - TRBV10-2 CASSDGSNQPQHF TGCGCCAGCAGTGACGGGAGCAATCAGCCCCAGCATTTT
TRBJ2-7 TRBD1 - TRBV10-1 CASSPGTGLSYEQYF TGCGCCAGCAGTCCCGGGACAGGACTTTCCTACGAGCAGTACTTC
TRBJ2-1 - - TRBV9 CASSVGQYNEQFF TGTGCCAGCAGCGTAGGGCAATACAATGAGCAGTTCTTC
TRBJ2-7 - - TRBV10-3 CAISQNYEQYF TGTGCCATCAGCCAGAACTACGAGCAGTACTTC
TRBJ2-1 - - TRBV10-3 CASGVESDEQFF TGTGCCTCAGGGGTTGAGAGCGATGAGCAGTTCTTC
TRBJ1-4 - - TRBV28 CASSPPSSGTANEKLFF TGTGCCAGCAGTCCCCCGTCTTCAGGGACGGCTAATGAAAAACTGTTTTTT
TRBJ2-2 - - TRBV19 CASRTGTGGTGELFF TGTGCCAGTAGAACCGGGACTGGAGGCACCGGGGAGCTGTTTTTT
TRBJ2-1 - - TRBV4-1 CASSSKTGSYNEQFF TGCGCCAGTTCCTCCAAGACAGGTTCCTACAATGAGCAGTTCTTC
TRBJ2-7 TRBD1 - TRBV30 CAWSPIPGQENSYEQYF TGTGCCTGGAGTCCGATACCGGGACAGGAGAACTCCTACGAGCAGTACTTC
TRBJ2-5 TRBD2 - TRBV3-1/TRBV3-2 CASSQGSGSTQETQYF TGTGCCAGCAGCCAAGGGAGCGGGAGTACCCAAGAGACCCAGTACTTC
TRBJ1-5 TRBD1 - TRBV30 CACGFAGTGRHGNQPQHF TGTGCCTGTGGATTCGCCGGGACAGGGAGACATGGGAATCAGCCCCAGCATTTT
TRBJ2-1 TRBD2 - TRBV5-6 CASSKTSGGAGTYNEQFF TGTGCCAGCAGCAAGACTAGCGGGGGGGCCGGGACCTACAATGAGCAGTTCTTC
TRBJ1-6 - - TRBV5-1 CASSLANAGPGSPLHF TGCGCCAGCAGCTTGGCCAACGCAGGACCGGGATCACCCCTCCACTTT